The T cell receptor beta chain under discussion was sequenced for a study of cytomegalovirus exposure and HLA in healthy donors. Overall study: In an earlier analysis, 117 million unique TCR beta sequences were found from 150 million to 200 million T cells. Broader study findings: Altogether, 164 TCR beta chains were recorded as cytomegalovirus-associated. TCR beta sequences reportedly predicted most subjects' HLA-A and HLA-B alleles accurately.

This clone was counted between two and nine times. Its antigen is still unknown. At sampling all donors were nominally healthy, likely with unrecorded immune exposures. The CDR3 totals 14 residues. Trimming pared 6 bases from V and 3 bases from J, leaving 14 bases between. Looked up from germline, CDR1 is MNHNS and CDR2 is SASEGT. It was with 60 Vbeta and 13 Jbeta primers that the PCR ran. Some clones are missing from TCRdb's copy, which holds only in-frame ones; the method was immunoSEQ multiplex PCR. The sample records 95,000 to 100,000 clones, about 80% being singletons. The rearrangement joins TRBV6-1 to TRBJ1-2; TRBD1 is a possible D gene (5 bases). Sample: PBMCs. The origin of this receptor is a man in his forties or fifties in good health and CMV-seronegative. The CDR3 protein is CASSPEWGYYGYTF. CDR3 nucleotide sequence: TGTGCCAGCAGCCCCGAGTGGGGCTACTATGGCTACACCTTC.